This T cell receptor beta chain was recovered during a study of siplizumab effects on memory and regulatory T cells. Measured with immunoSEQ multiplex PCR; TCRdb has only the in-frame clones, and not every one. The data hold more than 90,000 clones, with about 90% observed a single time. Germline V gene lookup returns CDR1 MNHEY and CDR2 SVGAGI. The CDR3 totals 13 residues. The germline V and J ends were trimmed by 7 bases and 1 base, with 9 bases remaining between them. This receptor was obtained from a human donor in good health. The sequenced material came from non-Treg CD4+ T cells sorted from blood. The chain has TRBV6-5 and TRBJ2-3; TRBD1 might be the D (6 bases). This CDR3 reads CASTRTGTDTQYF. The CDR3 DNA sequence: TGTGCCAGCACTAGGACAGGCACAGATACGCAGTATTTT.